These 30 T cell receptor beta chains were sequenced from one sample in a study of blood T cell repertoires in COVID-19. Only in-frame clones appear in the TCRdb table, and some are missing; sequencing was by immunoSEQ multiplex PCR. The sample yields some 100,000 clones, around 88% seen once. Specimen: peripheral blood. All receptors come from a human donor with acute or convalescent COVID-19. The donor label of this sample is uncertain.

The J gene is TRBJ1-2, the V gene TRBV28, with TRBD1 identical over 8 bases. V lost 10 bases to trimming and J lost 3 bases; unmatched junction nucleotides: 7. This CDR3 contains 13 residues. The germline V gene encodes CDR1 MDHEN and CDR2 SYDVKM. CDR3 DNA sequence: TGTGCCACCGGGACAGGTTTTTACTATGGCTACACCTTC. Its protein product is CATGTGFYYGYTF.

The J gene is TRBJ1-4, the V gene TRBV5-1; 9 bases agree with TRBD1. The V and J ends lost 4 bases and 7 bases, in that order; junction bases with no gene match: 5. Germline CDR1 SGHRS, CDR2 YFSETQ. This CDR3 region has 14 residues. The CDR3 sequence: CASSQRQGGEKLFF. In DNA, the CDR3 is TGCGCCAGCAGCCAAAGACAGGGGGGTGAAAAACTGTTTTTT.

The chain links TRBV19 to TRBJ1-2; D unresolved. Germline assignment: CDR1 LNHDA and CDR2 SQIVND (reference sequence). The CDR3 loop spans 16 amino acids. Trimming took off 4 bases at V and 4 bases at J, with 19 bases between the two ends. CDR3 DNA: TGTGCCAGTAGTACCATAATACGACATAACCCCTATGGCTACACCTTC. This translates into CASSTIIRHNPYGYTF. Full variable domain (rest looked up from reference TRBV19 and TRBJ1-2): DGGITQSPKYLFRKEGQNVTLSCEQNLNHDAMYWYRQDPGQGLRLIYYSQIVNDFQKGDIAEGYSVSREKKESFPLTVTSAQKNPTAFYLCASSTIIRHNPYGYTFGSGTRLTVV.

V is TRBV5-6 and J is TRBJ2-6; tentatively, D is TRBD2 (6 bases). With 6 bases removed from V and 0 bases from J, the gap between germline ends came to 13 bases. Germline-derived CDR1 and CDR2 are SGHDT and YYEEEE. The CDR3 extends over 16 amino acids. In nucleotides, the CDR3 is TGTGCCAGCACCCGTTGGGGGGACTCTGGGGCCAACGTCCTGACTTTC. This gives the protein CASTRWGDSGANVLTF.

This chain uses TRBV27 with TRBJ1-1; D might be TRBD1 (5 bases). Trimming removed 4 bases at V and 13 bases at J, with 16 bases between. Germline CDR1 and CDR2: MNHEY and SMNVEV (reference sequence). This CDR3 is built from 12 residues. This CDR3 reads CASSSPAGKDFF. CDR3 sequence (DNA): TGTGCCAGCAGTTCCCCCGCAGGGAAGGATTTCTTT.

This chain links TRBV19 with TRBJ1-1, with a tentative D call TRBD1 (5 bases). Trimming shortened V by 4 bases and J by 0 bases, and 12 bases separated the two germline ends. This CDR3 is 15 amino acids long. Germline loops: CDR1 LNHDA, CDR2 SQIVND (reference sequence). CDR3 nucleotide sequence: TGTGCCAGTAGTAACCAGGGCCGGGTGAACACTGAAGCTTTCTTT. Translated: CASSNQGRVNTEAFF.

The rearrangement joins TRBV5-1 to TRBJ2-2; TRBD1 aligns across 9 bases. With 5 bases clipped from V and 3 bases from J, the junction kept 14 bases outside the gene matches. The CDR3 loop spans 18 amino acids. Per germline, CDR1 SGHRS and CDR2 YFSETQ. CDR3 residues: CASSIEGSDRGHTGELFF. CDR3 nucleotides: TGCGCCAGCAGTATTGAGGGTTCGGACAGGGGTCACACCGGGGAGCTGTTTTTT.

This clone was observed a single time. The chain uses TRBV28 and TRBJ1-2; D ambiguous. Germline CDR1 reads MDHEN; CDR2 reads SYDVKM. Trimming left V 5 bases short and J 8 bases short, with 18 bases between. The CDR3 runs to 14 residues. DNA for the CDR3: TGTGCCAGCAGTCGTTTTGAGGTATTAGGCGGCTACACCTTC. The encoded protein is CASSRFEVLGGYTF.

This chain links TRBV6-5 with TRBJ1-4; 8 bases map to TRBD1. Germline V gives CDR1 MNHEY, CDR2 SVGAGI. V lost 2 bases and J lost 8; bases outside the gene matches: 7. The CDR3 is 15 residues long. CDR3: CASSYAGQGGEKLFF. In nucleotides, the CDR3 is TGTGCCAGCAGTTACGCAGGACAGGGAGGAGAAAAACTGTTTTTT.

This clone appeared once. J is TRBJ1-6 and V is TRBV4-1; maybe TRBD1 (6 bases). Germline V CDR1 and CDR2: MGHRA, YSYEKL. V was trimmed by 1 base and J by 6 bases, leaving 13 bases between them. There are 16 residues in the CDR3. This CDR3 reads CASSQVRARGNSPLHF. As DNA, the CDR3 is TGCGCCAGCAGCCAAGTCCGGGCCAGGGGTAATTCACCCCTCCACTTT.

V usage is TRBV30 and J usage is TRBJ1-1; 9 bases align to TRBD1. The CDR3 runs 11 residues. Trimming at V came to 7 bases and at J to 10 bases, leaving 7 bases not matched to a gene. Germline lookup yields CDR1 GTSNPN and CDR2 SVGIG (reference sequence). The CDR3, as DNA: TGTGCCTCCGGGACAGGGTATCGAGCTTTCTTT. It specifies CASGTGYRAFF.

This clone was detected only once. This chain uses TRBV19 with TRBJ1-1; no reliable D call. The CDR3 loop spans 17 amino acids. In germline, CDR1 is LNHDA, CDR2 SQIVND (reference sequence). The V and J ends lost 2 bases and 1 base respectively, with 17 bases between them. CDR3 nucleotide sequence: TGTGCCAGTAGTATACCCGGGAGGCGAATGAAGAACACTGAAGCTTTCTTT. Protein sequence: CASSIPGRRMKNTEAFF.

The gene calls are TRBV28 and TRBJ1-4; D uncertain. CDR3 length: 21 residues. Germline CDR1 is MDHEN and CDR2 is SYDVKM. Deletions cut 7 bases from V and 4 bases from J, with 34 bases between. The CDR3 spells CASNPLVLLGSGGPFNEKLFF. For the CDR3, the DNA is TGTGCCAGCAACCCCCTAGTATTACTGGGTTCGGGAGGCCCATTTAATGAAAAACTGTTTTTT.

The chain recombines TRBV29-1 with TRBJ2-5; D gene ambiguous. Per the germline V gene, CDR1 is SQVTM and CDR2 is ANQGSEA. This CDR3 has 11 residues. V was clipped by 4 bases and J by 5 bases, with 8 bases between them. The CDR3 loop is CSVVILETQYF. CDR3 in DNA: TGCAGCGTTGTAATTCTTGAGACCCAGTACTTC.

Here the CDR3 reads CASSLGTREGEQFF. For the CDR3, the DNA is TGCGCCAGCAGCTTGGGCACCAGGGAGGGTGAGCAGTTCTTC. The chain employs TRBV5-1 and TRBJ2-1; 7 nucleotides line up with TRBD2. The CDR3 covers 14 residues. V gave up 0 bases and J gave up 9 bases; unmatched junction bases: 6. Per the germline V gene, CDR1 is SGHRS and CDR2 is YFSETQ.

This chain joins TRBV4-3 and TRBJ1-6; D is possibly TRBD1 (6 bases). V was pared by 4 bases and J by 6 bases, with 10 bases between. The V gene's germline CDR1 is LGHNA and CDR2 YSLEER. This CDR3 comprises 14 residues. In nucleotides, the CDR3 is TGCGCCAGCAGCCTGTGGACAGCTAATTCACCCCTCCACTTT. Its translation is CASSLWTANSPLHF.

This clone was observed once. This chain uses TRBV28 with TRBJ1-1; tentative D call: TRBD1 (6 bases). The V and J ends lost 7 bases and 1 base respectively, with 13 bases between them. CDR3 length: 14 residues. Germline V gives CDR1 MDHEN, CDR2 SYDVKM. CDR3 amino acids: CASTIGGSNTEAFF. In DNA, the CDR3 is TGTGCCAGCACCATAGGGGGATCGAACACTGAAGCTTTCTTT.

This chain links TRBV6-6 with TRBJ2-7, with D possibly being TRBD1 (6 bases). In germline, CDR1 is MNHNY, CDR2 SVGAGI (reference sequence). CDR3 size: 13 residues. V lost 0 bases, J lost 3 bases, and 6 bases lay in between. In DNA form, the CDR3 reads TGTGCCAGCAGTTACTCCAGGGGCTACGAGCAGTACTTC. Amino acids: CASSYSRGYEQYF.

This chain's CDR3 is CASSPNEGTEAFF. The CDR3 bases are TGTGCCAGTAGTCCGAACGAGGGCACTGAAGCTTTCTTT. The gene calls are TRBV19 and TRBJ1-1; no clear D gene. Per the germline V gene, CDR1 is LNHDA and CDR2 is SQIVND (reference sequence). V was pared by 5 bases and J by 4 bases, with 11 bases between. The CDR3 spans 13 residues.

The rearrangement uses TRBV5-1 and TRBJ1-1; D may be TRBD1 (5 bases). Germline CDR1 reads SGHRS; CDR2 reads YFSETQ. Trimming cost V 4 bases and J 6 bases, with 16 bases left between them. The CDR3 covers 14 residues. CDR3 bases: TGCGCCAGCAGCGTTACAGGTGGTAGTGCTGAAGCTTTCTTT. It specifies CASSVTGGSAEAFF.

The chain recombines TRBV28 with TRBJ2-7, with 7 bases matching TRBD2. The CDR3 has 14 residues. V lost 2 bases, J lost 7 bases, and 8 bases stayed unmatched. The V gene's germline CDR1 is MDHEN and CDR2 SYDVKM. CDR3 sequence: CASSLGRATGEQYF. As DNA, the CDR3 is TGTGCCAGCAGTTTAGGGAGGGCCACGGGTGAGCAGTACTTC.

V and J are TRBV15 and TRBJ1-3, with no clear D. Trimming took off 0 bases at V and 0 bases at J, with 9 bases between the two ends. The V gene's germline CDR1 is LNHNV and CDR2 YYDKDF (reference sequence). This CDR3 spans 16 amino acids. The CDR3, as DNA: TGTGCCACCAGCAGAGAGGGCGGGATCTCTGGAAACACCATATATTTT. Translation gives CATSREGGISGNTIYF.

The V and J genes are TRBV20-1 and TRBJ2-7; no clear D. Germline CDR1 is DFQATT and CDR2 is SNEGSKA (reference sequence). This CDR3 comprises 11 residues. V shed 3 bases and J shed 1 base, with 4 bases lying between them. The CDR3 nucleotides are TGCAGTGCTAGCAGTTCCTACGAGCAGTACTTC. Residues: CSASSSYEQYF.

CDR3 loop: CASSYSRGAEAFF. DNA of the CDR3: TGTGCCAGTAGTTATAGCAGGGGCGCTGAAGCTTTCTTT. This chain joins TRBV19 and TRBJ1-1, with D possibly matching TRBD1 (6 bases). Germline CDR1 LNHDA, CDR2 SQIVND (reference sequence). With 5 bases removed from V and 6 bases from J, the gap between germline ends came to 13 bases. The CDR3 spans 13 residues.

The J gene is TRBJ1-6, the V gene TRBV30; 7 nucleotides align to TRBD1. Germline V gene data show CDR1 as GTSNPN and CDR2 as SVGIG (reference sequence). The CDR3 consists of 12 residues. J gave up 10 bases and V 2 bases, and 2 bases lay outside the gene matches. The CDR3 is CAWSPGGSPLHF. CDR3 DNA: TGTGCCTGGAGTCCAGGGGGGTCACCCCTCCACTTT. Supplemented by reference TRBV30 and TRBJ1-6, the full variable domain reads SQTIHQWPATLVQPVGSPLSLECTVEGTSNPNLYWYRQAAGRGLQLLFYSVGIGQISSEVPQNLSASRPQDRQFILSSKKLLLSDSGFYLCAWSPGGSPLHFGNGTRLTVT.

The chain is built from TRBV7-2 and TRBJ1-2; D remains ambiguous. Trimming removed 0 bases at V and 7 bases at J, with 12 bases between. The CDR3 extends over 14 amino acids. Germline V gene sequence: CDR1 SGHTA, CDR2 FQGNSA. The CDR3 here is CASSLAQRSGGYTF. Here the CDR3 DNA reads TGTGCCAGCAGCTTAGCGCAGCGGAGCGGTGGCTACACCTTC. Drawing the rest from reference TRBV7-2 and TRBJ1-2, the complete variable domain is GAGVSQSPSNKVTEKGKDVELRCDPISGHTALYWYRQSLGQGLEFLIYFQGNSAPDKSGLPSDRFSAERTGGSVSTLTIQRTQQEDSAVYLCASSLAQRSGGYTFGSGTRLTVV.

This chain links TRBV19 with TRBJ1-5, with D unresolved. CDR1 and CDR2 from the germline V gene are LNHDA and SQIVND (reference sequence). Trimming took 11 bases from V and 4 from J, leaving 21 bases between them. The CDR3 is 15 residues long. CDR3 in DNA: TGTGCCTGTTCCTACACGGGAGCAACAAATCAGCCCCAGCATTTT. It translates to CACSYTGATNQPQHF. Full variable domain (outside the CDR3, taken from reference TRBV19 and TRBJ1-5): DGGITQSPKYLFRKEGQNVTLSCEQNLNHDAMYWYRQDPGQGLRLIYYSQIVNDFQKGDIAEGYSVSREKKESFPLTVTSAQKNPTAFYLCACSYTGATNQPQHFGDGTRLSIL.

In nucleotides, the CDR3 is TGTGCCAGCAGCCTAGGTACGAGGGCCAGCTCCTACGAGCAGTACTTC. Amino acids: CASSLGTRASSYEQYF. The rearrangement uses TRBV7-2 and TRBJ2-7; TRBD2 might be the D (5 bases). Per germline, CDR1 SGHTA and CDR2 FQGNSA. CDR3 length equals 16 residues. Trimming left V 5 bases short and J 0 bases short, with 17 bases between. Combining the CDR3 with reference TRBV7-2 and TRBJ2-7 gives the whole variable domain GAGVSQSPSNKVTEKGKDVELRCDPISGHTALYWYRQSLGQGLEFLIYFQGNSAPDKSGLPSDRFSAERTGGSVSTLTIQRTQQEDSAVYLCASSLGTRASSYEQYFGPGTRLTVT.

The chain carries TRBV3-1 (or the pseudogene TRBV3-2) and TRBJ1-3, with unresolved D. CDR1 LGHDT and CDR2 YNNKEL come from the germline V gene (reference sequence). The V end was cut by 0 bases, the J end by 4 bases, with 13 bases between. The CDR3 is 16 residues long. This chain's CDR3 is CASSQESARLGNTIYF. CDR3 in DNA: TGTGCCAGCAGCCAAGAAAGTGCGCGGCTGGGAAACACCATATATTTT.

The chain combines TRBV5-1 with TRBJ2-2; tentatively, D is TRBD2 (6 bases). Per the germline V gene, CDR1 is SGHRS and CDR2 is YFSETQ. The CDR3 extends over 15 amino acids. The V and J ends lost 3 bases and 2 bases respectively, with 11 bases between them. The CDR3 bases are TGCGCCAGCAGCTCCGGGGCGGGAAACACCGGGGAGCTGTTTTTT. Translated, it gives CASSSGAGNTGELFF.